This T cell receptor beta chain was profiled in a study of blood T cell repertoires in COVID-19. Study-wide background: Some COVID-19 samples were acute and others convalescent; all came from the United States, Italy and Spain.

Authors' processing steps: Amplification with reference gene primers provided the estimates of nucleated cell counts. This table comes from immunoSEQ multiplex PCR, and its TCRdb copy is limited to in-frame clones, with some not included. The DNA gave D and trimming, while V, J and clone size come from that table. This table holds roughly 290,000 clones, around 86% found once. Only a few counts were recorded for this clone. The germline V gene encodes CDR1 MDHEN and CDR2 SYDVKM. Trimming took off 5 bases at V and 2 bases at J, with 17 bases between the two ends. The CDR3 runs 16 residues. This clonotype was obtained from a woman in her thirties who had recovered from COVID-19. The chain combines TRBV28 with TRBJ2-3, with TRBD1 as a possible D gene (5 bases). The material sequenced was peripheral blood. CDR3 sequence reads: CASSLRRRGSTDTQYF. CDR3 DNA sequence: TGTGCCAGCAGTCTCAGACGAAGGGGCTCCACAGATACGCAGTATTTT.